Following are 31 T cell receptor beta chains from one sample sequenced in a study of human T cells and chemical hapten exposure. Total RNA was extracted from unfractionated whole blood. TCRdb ran MiXCR on the 5' RACE reads and lists one entry per CDR3 protein. The sample includes about 140,000 distinct CDR3 sequences, around 4% of them seen just once. These receptors all stem from a female donor in good health.

Many counts were recorded for this clonotype. The V gene is TRBV2, the J gene TRBJ1-3; possible D gene TRBD1, 5 bases. V shed 6 bases and J shed 0 bases, with 12 bases lying between them. The CDR3 is made up of 15 amino acids. Germline loops: CDR1 SNHLY, CDR2 FYNNEI. CDR3 bases: TGTGCCAGCAGCCCACAGGCCGACTCTGGAAACACCATATATTTT. This encodes CASSPQADSGNTIYF.

Many counts were recorded for this clonotype. The chain uses TRBV20-1 and TRBJ1-6, with D possibly matching TRBD1 (6 bases). Germline values: CDR1 DFQATT, CDR2 SNEGSKA (reference sequence). The germline V and J ends were trimmed by 5 bases and 5 bases, with 10 bases remaining between them. This CDR3 spans 13 amino acids. The CDR3 nucleotides are TGCAGTGCTTCAGGGGATCATAATTCACCCCTCCACTTT. It codes for CSASGDHNSPLHF.

This clonotype was seen at least ten times. This chain connects TRBV29-1 to TRBJ2-3; possibly TRBD2 for D (7 bases). This CDR3 has 14 residues. Trimming took off 8 bases at V and 4 bases at J, with 19 bases between the two ends. Germline loops: CDR1 SQVTM, CDR2 ANQGSEA. The CDR3 DNA sequence: TGCAGCACACGAGAACAGGGAGGGGCAGATACGCAGTATTTT. Its protein is CSTREQGGADTQYF.

At least ten counts were recorded for this clonotype. J is TRBJ2-1 and V is TRBV6-4, with 9 bases fitting TRBD2. V lost 6 bases, J lost 1 base, and 16 bases stayed unmatched. Germline V gives CDR1 MRHNA, CDR2 SNTAGT. This CDR3 region has 19 residues. CDR3 loop: CASSRLAGGPTTSYNEQFF. CDR3 DNA: TGTGCCAGCAGCCGACTGGCGGGGGGGCCAACAACGTCCTACAATGAGCAGTTCTTC.

This clonotype appeared many times. The gene calls are TRBV7-2 and TRBJ2-7, with 9 positions matching TRBD1. The ends lost 1 base at V and 6 bases at J; junction bases unmatched: 4. The CDR3 is 14 amino acids. Looked up from germline, CDR1 is SGHTA and CDR2 is FQGNSA. CDR3 DNA sequence: TGTGCCAGCAGCTTAGACAGGGGGCCGGTCGAGCAGTACTTC. Amino acid sequence: CASSLDRGPVEQYF.

This clonotype showed up many times. This chain connects TRBV29-1 to TRBJ1-1, with D possibly being TRBD1 (6 bases). CDR1 is SQVTM and CDR2 is ANQGSEA in the germline V gene. V was cut by 6 bases and J by 0 bases, with 8 bases left in between. The CDR3 consists of 12 residues. CDR3 bases: TGCAGCGTGGACAGCTTGAACACTGAAGCTTTCTTT. Translation: CSVDSLNTEAFF. Based on the CDR3 plus reference TRBV29-1 and TRBJ1-1, the full variable domain is SAVISQKPSRDICQRGTSLTIQCQVDSQVTMMFWYRQQPGQSLTLIATANQGSEATYESGFVIDKFPISRPNLTFSTLTVSNMSPEDSSIYLCSVDSLNTEAFFGQGTRLTVV.

In its sample, this clonotype was seen a few times. The chain is built from TRBV18 and TRBJ1-5; 8 nucleotides match TRBD1. The V gene's germline CDR1 is KGHSH and CDR2 LQKENI. CDR3 length equals 17 residues. V gave up 3 bases and J gave up 3 bases; unmatched junction bases: 10. The DNA for the CDR3 is TGTGCCAGCTCACCCTCTATCAGGACAGGGTTCAATCAGCCCCAGCATTTT. This translates into CASSPSIRTGFNQPQHF.

This clonotype has a count of ten or more. This chain uses TRBV20-1 with TRBJ1-1, with TRBD1 matching over 11 bases. The CDR3 has 12 residues. Germline-derived CDR1 and CDR2 are DFQATT and SNEGSKA (reference sequence). J gave up 11 bases and V 5 bases, and 7 bases lay outside the gene matches. The CDR3 region has the DNA TGCAGTGCTCCAGGGACAGGGGGTTGGGCTTTCTTT. It specifies CSAPGTGGWAFF.

J is TRBJ1-1 and V is TRBV12-3 or TRBV12-4, with TRBD1 identical over 9 bases. The CDR3 sequence is 19 residues long. The junction had 17 bases not matched to a gene; V was cut back by 4 bases and J by 2 bases. CDR3 protein: CASSSDRGPRQNFNTEAFF. CDR3 sequence (DNA): TGTGCCAGCAGTTCGGACAGGGGTCCGCGCCAAAATTTTAACACTGAAGCTTTCTTT.

This rearrangement joins TRBV7-2 to TRBJ1-4; tentative D call: TRBD1 (6 bases). The CDR3 is 16 residues long. V lost 5 bases and J lost 5, with 18 bases in between. Germline values: CDR1 SGHTA, CDR2 FQGNSA. CDR3: CASSTQTGRVNEKLFF. In DNA, the CDR3 is TGTGCCAGCAGCACCCAGACAGGAAGGGTAAATGAAAAACTGTTTTTT.

This clonotype was recorded many times. This rearrangement joins TRBV3-1 to TRBJ1-2; D not certain. Trimming took off 0 bases at V and 5 bases at J, with 10 bases between the two ends. The germline gives CDR1 LGHDT, CDR2 YNNKEL (reference sequence). The CDR3 spans 14 residues. The CDR3 nucleotides are TGTGCCAGCAGCCAAGACCTGGTAAGGTATGGCTACACCTTC. Translation: CASSQDLVRYGYTF.

Details on this clonotype: Just one base apart from a much larger clone, this may be a read error. CDR3 in amino acids: CASSPPAFTEAFF. The CDR3 nucleotides read TGTGCCAGCTCACCACCGGCGTTCACTGAAGCTTTCTTT. This chain links TRBV18 with TRBJ1-1; D call uncertain. The germline gives CDR1 KGHSH, CDR2 LQKENI. CDR3 length: 13 residues. Between the trimmed V and J ends, which lost 0 bases and 4 bases, there was a span of 6 bases. Using reference TRBV18 and TRBJ1-1 for the parts outside the CDR3, the full variable domain is NAGVMQNPRHLVRRRGQEARLRCSPMKGHSHVYWYRQLPEEGLKFMVYLQKENIIDESGMPKERFSAEFPKEGPSILRIQQVVRGDSAAYFCASSPPAFTEAFFGQGTRLTVV.

This clonotype was recorded many times. J is TRBJ2-1 and V is TRBV6-6, with 10 positions matching TRBD2. The CDR3 consists of 16 residues. Trimming at V came to 2 bases and at J to 4 bases, leaving 5 bases not matched to a gene. CDR1 is MNHNY, CDR2 SVGAGI, per germline (reference sequence). The CDR3 protein is CASSYGAGGLYNEQFF. CDR3 in DNA: TGTGCCAGCAGTTACGGAGCGGGGGGGCTGTACAATGAGCAGTTCTTC.

This clonotype came up many times. This sequence joins TRBV20-1 and TRBJ2-3; TRBD1 matches at 7 bases. V lost 5 bases to trimming and J lost 0 bases; unmatched junction nucleotides: 2. Germline CDR1 and CDR2: DFQATT and SNEGSKA (reference sequence). The CDR3 covers 13 residues. CDR3 coding DNA: TGCAGTGCTGCGGACAGGAGCACAGATACGCAGTATTTT. It codes for CSAADRSTDTQYF.

This clonotype was found many times. The CDR3 nucleotides are TGTGCCAGCAGCCCCAGGGGCTTACCTCTAAACACCATATATTTT. This gives the protein CASSPRGLPLNTIYF. The chain couples TRBV7-2 to TRBJ1-3; D possibly corresponds to TRBD1 (6 bases). The V end lost 5 bases, the J end lost 6 bases, and 17 bases lay between the germline ends. CDR3 length: 15 residues. CDR1 is SGHTA and CDR2 is FQGNSA in the germline V gene.

This clonotype has a count of ten or more. CDR3 in DNA: TGTGCCAGCAGTGAAAGGGACACCGGGGAGCTGTTTTTT. This sequence encodes CASSERDTGELFF. The chain links TRBV6-1 to TRBJ2-2, with D unresolved. Trimming left V 2 bases short and J 3 bases short, with 4 bases between. Germline-derived CDR1 and CDR2 are MNHNS and SASEGT. The CDR3 spans 13 residues.

This clonotype was recorded many times. The chain joins TRBV4-1 to TRBJ2-2; D unclear. V was pared by 2 bases and J by 6 bases, with 10 bases between. The CDR3 covers 14 residues. CDR1 is MGHRA, CDR2 YSYEKL, per germline. In nucleotides, the CDR3 is TGCGCCAGCAGCCAACCTGGTGGGGCCGGGGAGCTGTTTTTT. Translated, it gives CASSQPGGAGELFF.

This clonotype was recorded many times. The genes are TRBV5-6 and TRBJ1-1; 7 bases line up with TRBD1. Per the germline V gene, CDR1 is SGHDT and CDR2 is YYEEEE. This CDR3 contains 18 residues. J gave up 5 bases and V 2 bases, and 18 bases lay outside the gene matches. The CDR3 DNA is TGTGCCAGCAGCTTTCTAGTCCTAAAACAGGGGAGGAGAACTGAAGCTTTCTTT. Translated, it gives CASSFLVLKQGRRTEAFF.

This clonotype was observed a few times. V is TRBV11-1 and J is TRBJ2-1, with TRBD1 matching 8 bases. The CDR3 covers 17 residues. Trimming cost V 0 bases and J 4 bases; bases outside gene matches: 8. Germline V gene data show CDR1 as SGHAT and CDR2 as FQDESV (reference sequence). The CDR3 region has the DNA TGTGCCAGCAGCTTAGCTGGATGGGACAGGCTGTACAATGAGCAGTTCTTC. Translated: CASSLAGWDRLYNEQFF. The complete variable domain, with remaining parts taken from reference TRBV11-1 and TRBJ2-1, reads EAEVAQSPRYKITEKSQAVAFWCDPISGHATLYWYRQILGQGPELLVQFQDESVVDDSQLPKDRFSAERLKGVDSTLKIQPAELGDSAMYLCASSLAGWDRLYNEQFFGPGTRLTVL.

In this sample, this clonotype turned up many times. This chain connects TRBV7-8 to TRBJ2-2; 14 bases align to TRBD2. Germline V gene data show CDR1 as SGHVS and CDR2 as FQNEAQ. CDR3 length equals 17 residues. With V trimmed by 5 bases and J by 3 bases, 5 bases remained unmatched. This CDR3 reads CASSRLAGGPDTGELFF. CDR3 nucleotides: TGTGCCAGCAGCCGACTAGCGGGGGGGCCAGACACCGGGGAGCTGTTTTTT.

This clonotype has more than one count but fewer than ten. The chain has TRBV3-1 and TRBJ2-5; D may be TRBD2 (5 bases). The V and J ends lost 0 bases and 4 bases respectively, with 12 bases between them. CDR3 length equals 15 residues. CDR1 is LGHDT, CDR2 YNNKEL, per germline (reference sequence). The DNA of the CDR3 is TGTGCCAGCAGCCAAGAGAGGGTTAGTGGAGAGACCCAGTACTTC. Amino acid sequence: CASSQERVSGETQYF.

This clonotype was observed many times. The chain employs TRBV6-2 or TRBV6-3 and TRBJ1-2; 7 nucleotides agree with TRBD1. The CDR3 extends over 17 amino acids. CDR1 is MNHEY and CDR2 is SVGEGT in the germline V gene. The CDR3: CTSKHRDSAPRNYGYTF. The DNA for the CDR3 is TGTACCTCTAAACACCGGGACAGTGCCCCGCGAAACTATGGCTACACCTTC.

V usage is TRBV5-4 and J usage is TRBJ2-5, with 9 bases matching TRBD2. Trimming took 0 bases from V and 4 from J; bases not matched to a gene: 7. Germline V gene lookup returns CDR1 SGHNT and CDR2 YYREEE (reference sequence). This CDR3 comprises 16 residues. The CDR3 nucleotides are TGTGCCAGCAGCTTGGGTAGCGGGGGCCAGATAGAGACCCAGTACTTC. Amino acids: CASSLGSGGQIETQYF.

This clonotype was picked up many times. V is TRBV6-6 and J is TRBJ1-6; a weak D match, TRBD1 (6 bases). CDR3 length equals 14 residues. V was cut by 3 bases and J by 5 bases, with 8 bases left in between. Germline V gene sequence: CDR1 MNHNY, CDR2 SVGAGI (reference sequence). CDR3 region: CASSYGGNNSPLHF. The DNA for the CDR3 is TGTGCCAGCAGTTATGGGGGCAATAATTCACCCCTCCACTTT.

V usage is TRBV27 and J usage is TRBJ2-3; D is tentatively TRBD1 or TRBD2 (5 bases each). The CDR3 extends over 14 amino acids. Germline V lookup: CDR1 MNHEY, CDR2 SMNVEV (reference sequence). V lost 3 bases and J lost 6, with 13 bases in between. CDR3 sequence (DNA): TGTGCCAGCAGTTTGTCAGGGTGGAGGGATACGCAGTATTTT. Translating it yields CASSLSGWRDTQYF.

This clonotype was recorded at least ten times. The genes are TRBV9 and TRBJ2-5, with TRBD2 matching over 8 bases. The J segment lost 2 bases and the V segment lost 0 bases, leaving 6 bases of the junction unmatched. The CDR3 consists of 16 residues. CDR1 and CDR2 (germline): SGDLS, YYNGEE. The CDR3, as DNA: TGTGCCAGCAGCGTAGTCCCAGCGGGGGAACAAGAGACCCAGTACTTC. Protein product: CASSVVPAGEQETQYF.

This clonotype was observed a few times. V and J are TRBV28 and TRBJ2-4; perhaps TRBD2 as D (5 bases). This CDR3 has 16 amino acids. Deletions cut 5 bases from V and 0 bases from J, with 14 bases between. In germline, CDR1 is MDHEN, CDR2 SYDVKM. For the CDR3, the DNA is TGTGCCAGCAGTCGGACGGGGATCCTAGCCAAAAACATTCAGTACTTC. This sequence encodes CASSRTGILAKNIQYF.

This clonotype was seen a handful of times. This chain joins TRBV29-1 and TRBJ2-4; D gene unclear. The CDR3 totals 15 residues. Germline V gene sequence: CDR1 SQVTM, CDR2 ANQGSEA. V shed 5 bases and J shed 0 bases, with 14 bases lying between them. In DNA, the CDR3 is TGCAGCGTTAGGATTCCTGCGCAAGCCAAAAACATTCAGTACTTC. It encodes CSVRIPAQAKNIQYF.

This clonotype was picked up many times. The rearrangement links TRBV29-1 to TRBJ2-7, with D perhaps TRBD1 (6 bases). CDR1 SQVTM and CDR2 ANQGSEA come from the germline V gene. CDR3 length: 13 residues. V lost 1 base and J lost 4, with 11 bases in between. CDR3 protein: CSVEVVRGYEQYF. CDR3 sequence (DNA): TGCAGCGTTGAAGTTGTCAGGGGATACGAGCAGTACTTC.

Ten or more counts support this clonotype. V is TRBV4-2 and J is TRBJ2-2, with D possibly matching TRBD1 (6 bases). V was clipped by 4 bases and J by 0 bases, with 18 bases between them. CDR3 length equals 18 residues. Germline-derived CDR1 and CDR2 are LGHNA and YNFKEQ. The CDR3 nucleotides are TGTGCCAGCAGCCCGCTCGAGACCGGGACAACGAACACCGGGGAGCTGTTTTTT. This encodes CASSPLETGTTNTGELFF.

This clonotype was picked up many times. This chain uses TRBV6-4 with TRBJ2-3, with 9 bases aligning to TRBD2. The germline V gene encodes CDR1 MRHNA and CDR2 SNTAGT. The CDR3 covers 17 residues. J was trimmed by 2 bases and V by 0 bases; bases with no gene match: 6. This chain's CDR3 is CASSDSPAGGNTDTQYF. The CDR3 nucleotides are TGTGCCAGCAGTGACTCGCCAGCGGGGGGAAACACAGATACGCAGTATTTT.